This TCR beta chain appears in the sequencing data of a study of blood T cell repertoires in COVID-19. Seattle researchers signed up patients amid active infection and tracked them longitudinally. Authors' data handling: The authors estimated nucleated cell counts from reference gene primer amplification. Data came from immunoSEQ multiplex PCR; TCRdb stores just in-frame clones and leaves some out. For V, J and clone size, that table is used; D and trimming come from the DNA. The sample contains approximately 390,000 clones, approximately 87% of which appear only once. Germline V gene lookup returns CDR1 DFQATT and CDR2 SNEGSKA (reference sequence). Trimming removed 3 bases at V and 8 bases at J, with 14 bases between. The CDR3 length is 13 residues. This clone was recorded a few times.

This clonotype was sampled from a woman in her fifties or sixties with COVID-19, enrolled during active disease. J is TRBJ1-5 and V is TRBV20-1; D gene ambiguous. What was sequenced was peripheral blood. The CDR3 coding sequence is TGCAGTGCTAGTCTGGACGGGAGCAAGCCCCAGCATTTT. This gives the protein CSASLDGSKPQHF.